This T cell receptor beta chain was retrieved from a study of T cells in Graves' hyperthyroidism and ophthalmopathy. Study overall: Blood from the periphery was taken at initial diagnosis, before any treatment.

This clonotype was seen ten or more times. Individuals with ophthalmopathy presented a Clinical Activity Score of at least 3, a NOSPECS grade of at least 4 and a duration under 3 months. Thyroid ultrasound, orbital computed tomography, clinical symptoms, and serum thyroxine and TRAb underpinned diagnoses. The CDR3 regions of TCR beta were amplified from RNA transcripts. The HTBI set primed first-round TCR CDR3 RT-PCR. Each CDR3 protein is one row after TCRdb ran MiXCR on the multiplex PCR reads. In the table there are fewer than 250,000 distinct CDR3 sequences, almost 25% of which are singletons. The CDR3 is 15 residues long. Germline CDR1 SNHLY, CDR2 FYNNEI. V lost 4 bases and J 0 bases, leaving 13 bases between the germline ends.

V and J are TRBV2 and TRBJ2-7; D gene unclear. The sequence came from a woman aged 40 to 55 with Graves' ophthalmopathy. The source material was blood. CDR3 in DNA: TGTGCCAGCAGTGCGACCGCCTCGACCTCCTACGAGCAGTACTTC. Protein: CASSATASTSYEQYF.